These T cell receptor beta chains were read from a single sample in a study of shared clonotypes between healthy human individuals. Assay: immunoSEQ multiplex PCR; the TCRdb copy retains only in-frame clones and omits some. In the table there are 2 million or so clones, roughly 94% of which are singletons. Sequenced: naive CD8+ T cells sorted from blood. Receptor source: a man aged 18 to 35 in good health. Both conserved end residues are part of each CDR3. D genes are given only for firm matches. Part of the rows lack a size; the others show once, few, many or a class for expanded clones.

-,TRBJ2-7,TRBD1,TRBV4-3,TGCGCCAGCAGCCAGGCCGGGACAGGATACCTATACGAGCAGTACTTC,CASSQAGTGYLYEQYF
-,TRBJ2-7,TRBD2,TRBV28,TGTGCCAGCAGTGGACTAGCCCTCTACGAGCAGTACTTC,CASSGLALYEQYF
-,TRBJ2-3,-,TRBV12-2,TGTGCAAGTCGCTTAGCGGATGGACTAGCGGGTATCGAAACGGCTAGCACAGATACGCAGTATTTT,CASRLADGLAGIETASTDTQYF
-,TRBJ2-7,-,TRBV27,TGTGCCAGCAGTTTTGGCAGAACCCTATCCTACGAGCAGTACTTC,CASSFGRTLSYEQYF
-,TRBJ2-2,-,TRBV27,TGTGCCAGCCATCGTACCCGGGACCCCAACACCGGGGAGCTGTTTTTT,CASHRTRDPNTGELFF
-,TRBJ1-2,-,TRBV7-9,TGTGCCAGCAGCTTAGGCAGTGAGGCAGTTCTATATGGCTACACCTTC,CASSLGSEAVLYGYTF
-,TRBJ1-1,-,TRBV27,TGTGCCAGTCAACCCTTCGGTCGGACTGAAGCTTTCTTT,CASQPFGRTEAFF
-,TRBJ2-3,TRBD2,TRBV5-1,TGCGCCAGCAGCTTGGTGCGGGGGGGATACACAGATACGCAGTATTTT,CASSLVRGGYTDTQYF
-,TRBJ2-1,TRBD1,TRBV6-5,TGTGCCAGCAGCCCCGACAGGGCTTCCTACAATGAGCAGTTCTTC,CASSPDRASYNEQFF
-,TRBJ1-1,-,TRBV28,TGTGCCAGCAGTTTCACAGTCATGAACACTGAAGCTTTCTTT,CASSFTVMNTEAFF
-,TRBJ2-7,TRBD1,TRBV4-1,TGCGCCAGCAGCCCAGGTCCAGGGGGCTACGAGCAGTACTTC,CASSPGPGGYEQYF
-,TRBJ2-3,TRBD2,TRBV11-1,TGTGCCAGCAGCCCAATACGGGGGGTTGAGTCAGATACGCAGTATTTT,CASSPIRGVESDTQYF
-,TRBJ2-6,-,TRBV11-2,TGTGCCAGCAGCCTCCCGGGAGGGGGCCCGCCTGGGGCCAACGTCCTGACTTTC,CASSLPGGGPPGANVLTF
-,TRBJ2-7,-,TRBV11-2,TGTGCCAGCAGCTTAGCTCCCCGCAGCTCCTACGAGCAGTACTTC,CASSLAPRSSYEQYF
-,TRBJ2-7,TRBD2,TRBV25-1,TGTGCCAGCAGTGACACCGGACTAGCGGGGGGCTACGAGCAGTACTTC,CASSDTGLAGGYEQYF
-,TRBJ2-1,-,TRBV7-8,TGTGCCAGCAGCGCCCGGGACTTTAGGAGCTCCTACAATGAGCAGTTCTTC,CASSARDFRSSYNEQFF
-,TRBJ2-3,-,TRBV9,TGTGCCAGCAGCGCAGAGAAGGTAGCGTGGGATACGCAGTATTTT,CASSAEKVAWDTQYF
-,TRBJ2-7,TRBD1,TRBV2,TGTGCCAGCAGTGGACAGGGGGGAGCCTACGAGCAGTACTTC,CASSGQGGAYEQYF
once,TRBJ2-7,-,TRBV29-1,TGCAGCGTTGTCCGGACAGAGGCCTACGAGCAGTACTTC,CSVVRTEAYEQYF
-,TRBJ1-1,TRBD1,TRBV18,TGTGCCAGCTCACCGCCTCCGGGACAGGGTAAAGCTTTCTTT,CASSPPPGQGKAFF
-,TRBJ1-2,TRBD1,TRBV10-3,TGTGCCATCAGTGAGTCGGGGGGACAGGGGCGCTATGGCTACACCTTC,CAISESGGQGRYGYTF
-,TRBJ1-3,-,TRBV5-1,TGCGCCAGCAGTTCAGGGGACGGCTCTGGAAACACCATATATTTT,CASSSGDGSGNTIYF
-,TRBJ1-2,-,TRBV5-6,TGTGCCAGCAGCTTGGGAGGGGGATCCTATTTCTACACCTTC,CASSLGGGSYFYTF
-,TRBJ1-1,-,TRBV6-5,TGTGCCAGCAGTTACGACCCGGGCACTGAAGCTTTCTTT,CASSYDPGTEAFF
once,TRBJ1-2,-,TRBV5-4,TGTGCCAGCAGCTTTAATGTAGGGCAGGGAAAGTATGGCTACACCTTC,CASSFNVGQGKYGYTF
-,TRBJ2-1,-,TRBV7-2,TGTGCCAGCAGCTTAAATCCGGGACCCTACTACAATGAGCAGTTCTTC,CASSLNPGPYYNEQFF
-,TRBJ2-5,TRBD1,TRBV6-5,TGTGCCAGCAGTTTCTCCGGGACAGGGGGCACGGAGACCCAGTACTTC,CASSFSGTGGTETQYF
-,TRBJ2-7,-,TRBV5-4,TGTGCCAGCAGCCAAACCGAGACAGACGAGCAGTACTTC,CASSQTETDEQYF
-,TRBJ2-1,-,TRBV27,TGTGCCAGCAGTTTAGACTTTTCCTACAATGAGCAGTTCTTC,CASSLDFSYNEQFF
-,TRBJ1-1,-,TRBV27,TGTGCCAGCAGTTTATCGGGAGGGGGGAACACTGAAGCTTTCTTT,CASSLSGGGNTEAFF
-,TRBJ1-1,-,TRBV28,TGTGCCAGCAGTTTAGGGGGGGAGAACACTGAAGCTTTCTTT,CASSLGGENTEAFF
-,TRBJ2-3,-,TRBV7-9,TGTGCCAGCAGCTCCGGGGAGGAAATCGCGTCGTATTTT,CASSSGEEIASYF
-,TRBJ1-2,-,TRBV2,TGTGCCAGCGATGGAAACACGAAACCCTATGGCTACACCTTC,CASDGNTKPYGYTF
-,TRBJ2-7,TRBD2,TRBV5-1,TGCGCCAGCAGCTTGATTCGCGGGGGGGCCACCGAGCAGTACTTC,CASSLIRGGATEQYF
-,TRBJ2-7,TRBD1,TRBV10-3,TGTGCCGTCGGGACAGGGGTCTACGAGCAGTACTTC,CAVGTGVYEQYF
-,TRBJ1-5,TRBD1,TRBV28,TGTGCCAGCAGTTCGGACAGGGAAGGGCAGCCCCAGCATTTT,CASSSDREGQPQHF
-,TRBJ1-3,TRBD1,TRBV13,TGTGCCAGCAGCCCCCGACAGGGGGCTGGAAACACCATATATTTT,CASSPRQGAGNTIYF
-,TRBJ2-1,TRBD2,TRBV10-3,TGTGCCATCAGTGGGGACCTTTCCGGGACTAGCGATCCCAATGAGCAGTTCTTC,CAISGDLSGTSDPNEQFF
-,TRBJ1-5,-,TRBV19,TGTGCCAGTAAGTCATTTGTGGATAGCAATCAGCCCCAGCATTTT,CASKSFVDSNQPQHF
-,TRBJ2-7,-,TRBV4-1,TGCGCCAGCAGCCAAGTTCCGTACTACGAGCAGTACTTC,CASSQVPYYEQYF
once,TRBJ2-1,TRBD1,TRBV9,TGTGCCAGCAGCGAATTTACAGGGGGCGCCCAGTTCTTC,CASSEFTGGAQFF
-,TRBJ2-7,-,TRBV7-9,TGTGCCAGCAGCGCGGCCGGGTCCCAGGGAGAGCAGTACTTC,CASSAAGSQGEQYF
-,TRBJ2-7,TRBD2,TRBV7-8,TGTGCCAGCAGCACCGGGCTAGCGGCGTTCTACGAGCAGTACTTC,CASSTGLAAFYEQYF
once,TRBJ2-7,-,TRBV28,TGTGCCAGCAGTTTACTAGGGGATAGCTACGAGCAGTACTTC,CASSLLGDSYEQYF
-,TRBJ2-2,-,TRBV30,TGTGCCTGGAGTCAGGACCTCACCGGGGAGCTGTTTTTT,CAWSQDLTGELFF
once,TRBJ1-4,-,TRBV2,TGTGCCAGCAGGGATTTGGGAGCAGGGGTTGAAAAACTGTTTTTT,CASRDLGAGVEKLFF
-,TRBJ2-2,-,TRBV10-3,TGTGCCATCAGTCCGGACCTAAACACCGGGGAGCTGTTTTTT,CAISPDLNTGELFF
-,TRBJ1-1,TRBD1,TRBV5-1,TGCGCCAGCAGTTTCGGACAGGGAGGGGGAAACACTGAAGCTTTCTTT,CASSFGQGGGNTEAFF
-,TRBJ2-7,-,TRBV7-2,TGTGCCAGCAGCTTCCGCGGACCCTACGAGCAGTACTTC,CASSFRGPYEQYF
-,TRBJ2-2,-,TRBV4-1,TGCGCCAGCAGCACGCACACTAACACCGGGGAGCTGTTTTTT,CASSTHTNTGELFF
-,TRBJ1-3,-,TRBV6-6,TGTGCCAGCAGTTACTCGGCAGACTCTGGAAACACCATATATTTT,CASSYSADSGNTIYF
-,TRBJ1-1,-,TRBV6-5,TGTGCCAGCACCATAATCGGGGGGAACACTGAAGCTTTCTTT,CASTIIGGNTEAFF
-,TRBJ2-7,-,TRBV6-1,TGTGCCAGCAGCCTAACTCCTCAGGGGGGCCACGAGCAGTACTTC,CASSLTPQGGHEQYF